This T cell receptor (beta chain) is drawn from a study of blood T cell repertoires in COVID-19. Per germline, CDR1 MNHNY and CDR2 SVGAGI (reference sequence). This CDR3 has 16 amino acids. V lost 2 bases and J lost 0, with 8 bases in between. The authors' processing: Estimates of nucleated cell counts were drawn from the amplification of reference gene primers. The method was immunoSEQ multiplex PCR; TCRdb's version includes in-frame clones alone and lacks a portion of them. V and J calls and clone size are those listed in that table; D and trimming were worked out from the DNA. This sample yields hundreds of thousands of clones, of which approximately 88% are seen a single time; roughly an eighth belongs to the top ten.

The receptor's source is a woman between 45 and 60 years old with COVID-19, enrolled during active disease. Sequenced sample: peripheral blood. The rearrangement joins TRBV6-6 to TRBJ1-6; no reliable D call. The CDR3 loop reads CASSYSHSSYNSPLHF. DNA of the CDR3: TGTGCCAGCAGTTACAGCCATAGCTCCTATAATTCACCCCTCCACTTT.